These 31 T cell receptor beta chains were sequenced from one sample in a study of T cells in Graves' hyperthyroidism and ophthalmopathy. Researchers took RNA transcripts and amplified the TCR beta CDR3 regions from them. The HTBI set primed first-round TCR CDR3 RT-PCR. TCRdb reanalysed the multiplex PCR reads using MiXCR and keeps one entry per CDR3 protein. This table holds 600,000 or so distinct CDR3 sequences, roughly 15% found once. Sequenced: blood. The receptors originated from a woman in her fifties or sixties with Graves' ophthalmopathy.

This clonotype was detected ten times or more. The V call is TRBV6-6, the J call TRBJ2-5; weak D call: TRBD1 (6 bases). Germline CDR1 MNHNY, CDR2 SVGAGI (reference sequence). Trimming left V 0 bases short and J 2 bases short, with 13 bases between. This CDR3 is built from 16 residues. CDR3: CASSYSGAVRQETQYF. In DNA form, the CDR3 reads TGTGCCAGCAGTTACTCGGGGGCAGTTCGACAAGAGACCCAGTACTTC.

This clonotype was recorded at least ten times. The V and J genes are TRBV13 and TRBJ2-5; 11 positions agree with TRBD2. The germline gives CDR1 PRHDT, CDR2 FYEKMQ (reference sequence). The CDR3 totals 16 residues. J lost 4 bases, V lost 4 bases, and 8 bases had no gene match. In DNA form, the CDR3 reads TGTGCCAGCAGCTCACTTACTAGCGGGAGTGGAGAGACCCAGTACTTC. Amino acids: CASSSLTSGSGETQYF.

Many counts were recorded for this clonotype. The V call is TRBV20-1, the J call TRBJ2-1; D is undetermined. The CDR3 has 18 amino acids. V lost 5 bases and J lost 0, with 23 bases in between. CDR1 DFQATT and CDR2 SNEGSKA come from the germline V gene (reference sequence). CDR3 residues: CSAPGLLEAPSSYNEQFF. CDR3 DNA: TGCAGTGCTCCCGGGCTTCTGGAAGCGCCTAGCTCCTACAATGAGCAGTTCTTC.

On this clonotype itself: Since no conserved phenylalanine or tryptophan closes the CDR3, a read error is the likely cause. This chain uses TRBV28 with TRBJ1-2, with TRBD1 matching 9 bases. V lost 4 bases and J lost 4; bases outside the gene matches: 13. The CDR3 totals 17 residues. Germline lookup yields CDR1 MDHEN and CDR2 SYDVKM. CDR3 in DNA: TGTGCCAGCAGTTCCACAGGGGGCGGTACCGGCTCCTATGGCTACACCTCC. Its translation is CASSSTGGGTGSYGYTS.

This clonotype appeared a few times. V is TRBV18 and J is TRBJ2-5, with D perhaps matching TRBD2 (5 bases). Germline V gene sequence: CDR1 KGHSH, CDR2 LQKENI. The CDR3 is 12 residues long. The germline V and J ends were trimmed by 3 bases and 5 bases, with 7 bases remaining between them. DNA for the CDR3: TGTGCCAGCTCACCCGGGATGGAGACCCAGTACTTC. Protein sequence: CASSPGMETQYF.

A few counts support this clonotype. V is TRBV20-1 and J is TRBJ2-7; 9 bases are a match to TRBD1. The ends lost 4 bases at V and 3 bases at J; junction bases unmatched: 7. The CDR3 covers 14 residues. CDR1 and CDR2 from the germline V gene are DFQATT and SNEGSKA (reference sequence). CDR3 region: CSATAGTGSYEQYF. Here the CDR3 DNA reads TGCAGTGCTACGGCCGGGACAGGGAGCTACGAGCAGTACTTC.

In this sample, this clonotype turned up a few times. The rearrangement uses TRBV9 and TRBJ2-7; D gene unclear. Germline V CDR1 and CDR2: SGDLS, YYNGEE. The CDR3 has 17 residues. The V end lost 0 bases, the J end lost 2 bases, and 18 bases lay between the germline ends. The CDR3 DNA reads TGTGCCAGCAGCGTAGCAGGTGGCGGTGCCGAGCCCTACGAGCAGTACTTC. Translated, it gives CASSVAGGGAEPYEQYF. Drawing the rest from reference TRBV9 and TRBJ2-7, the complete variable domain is DSGVTQTPKHLITATGQRVTLRCSPRSGDLSVYWYQQSLDQGLQFLIQYYNGEERAKGNILERFSAQQFPDLHSELNLSSLELGDSALYFCASSVAGGGAEPYEQYFGPGTRLTVT.

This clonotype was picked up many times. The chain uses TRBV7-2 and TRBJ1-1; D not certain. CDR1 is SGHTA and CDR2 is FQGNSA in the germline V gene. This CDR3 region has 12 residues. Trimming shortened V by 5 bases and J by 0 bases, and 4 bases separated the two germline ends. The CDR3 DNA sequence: TGTGCCAGCAGCCGATTGAACACTGAAGCTTTCTTT. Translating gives CASSRLNTEAFF.

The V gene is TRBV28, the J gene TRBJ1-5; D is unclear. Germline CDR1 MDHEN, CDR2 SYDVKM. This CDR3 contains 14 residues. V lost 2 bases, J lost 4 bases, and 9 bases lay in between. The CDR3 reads CASSLKGRNQPQHF. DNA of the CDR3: TGTGCCAGCAGTTTAAAAGGACGTAATCAGCCCCAGCATTTT.

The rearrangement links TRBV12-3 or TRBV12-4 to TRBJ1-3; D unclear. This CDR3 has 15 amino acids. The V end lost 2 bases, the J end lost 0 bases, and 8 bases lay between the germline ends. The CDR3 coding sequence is TGTGCCAGCAGTTTATCTTGGAGCTCTGGAAACACCATATATTTT. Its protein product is CASSLSWSSGNTIYF.

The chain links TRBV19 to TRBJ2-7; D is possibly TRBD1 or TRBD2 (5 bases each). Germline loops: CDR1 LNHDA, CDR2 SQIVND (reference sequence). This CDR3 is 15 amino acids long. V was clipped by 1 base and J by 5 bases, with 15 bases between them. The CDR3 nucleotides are TGTGCCAGTAGTATAGGCCGGGACCCCTCTCACGAGCAGTACTTC. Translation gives CASSIGRDPSHEQYF.

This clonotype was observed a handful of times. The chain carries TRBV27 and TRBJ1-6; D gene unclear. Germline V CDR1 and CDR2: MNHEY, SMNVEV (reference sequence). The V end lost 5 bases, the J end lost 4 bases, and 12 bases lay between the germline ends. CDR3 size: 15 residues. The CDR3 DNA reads TGTGCCAGCAGTCCACTAATGTATTATAATTCACCCCTCCACTTT. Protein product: CASSPLMYYNSPLHF.

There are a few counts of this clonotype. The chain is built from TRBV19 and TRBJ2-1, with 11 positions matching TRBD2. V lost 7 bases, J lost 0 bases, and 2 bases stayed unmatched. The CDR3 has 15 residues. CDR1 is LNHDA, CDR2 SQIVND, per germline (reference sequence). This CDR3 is CASTLAGGSYNEQFF. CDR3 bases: TGTGCCAGTACCCTAGCGGGAGGCTCCTACAATGAGCAGTTCTTC.

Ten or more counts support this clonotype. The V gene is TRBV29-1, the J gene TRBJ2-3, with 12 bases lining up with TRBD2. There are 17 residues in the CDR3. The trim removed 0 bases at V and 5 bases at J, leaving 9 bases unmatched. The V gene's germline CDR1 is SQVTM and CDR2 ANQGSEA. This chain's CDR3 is CSVEDPLAGGPIDTQYF. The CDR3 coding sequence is TGCAGCGTTGAAGATCCCCTAGCGGGAGGGCCGATAGATACGCAGTATTTT.

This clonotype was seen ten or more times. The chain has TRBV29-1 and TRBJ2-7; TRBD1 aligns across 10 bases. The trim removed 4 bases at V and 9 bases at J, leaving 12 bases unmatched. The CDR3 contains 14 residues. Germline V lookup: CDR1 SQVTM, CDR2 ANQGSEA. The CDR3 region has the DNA TGCAGCGTTGGGGCCGAGACAGGGGGCGCGGGGCAGTACTTC. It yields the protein CSVGAETGGAGQYF.

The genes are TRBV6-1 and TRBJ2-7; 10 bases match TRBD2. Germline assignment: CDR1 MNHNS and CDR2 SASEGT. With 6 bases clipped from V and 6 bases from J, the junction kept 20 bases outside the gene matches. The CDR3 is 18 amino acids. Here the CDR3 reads CASSRLGAGGPLVPEQYF. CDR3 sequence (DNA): TGTGCCAGCAGCCGCCTGGGAGCGGGAGGGCCGTTGGTACCCGAGCAGTACTTC.

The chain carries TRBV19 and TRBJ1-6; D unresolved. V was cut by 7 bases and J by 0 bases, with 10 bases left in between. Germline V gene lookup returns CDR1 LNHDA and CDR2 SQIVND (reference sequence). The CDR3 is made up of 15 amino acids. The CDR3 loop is CASTETSSYNSPLHF. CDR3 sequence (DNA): TGTGCCAGTACAGAGACCAGCTCCTATAATTCACCCCTCCACTTT.

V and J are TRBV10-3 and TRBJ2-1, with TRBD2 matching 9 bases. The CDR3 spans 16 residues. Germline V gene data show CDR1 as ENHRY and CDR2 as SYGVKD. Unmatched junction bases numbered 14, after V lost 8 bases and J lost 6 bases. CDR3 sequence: CAIGGLAGAGANEQFF. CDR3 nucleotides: TGTGCCATCGGGGGCTTAGCGGGAGCGGGTGCCAATGAGCAGTTCTTC.

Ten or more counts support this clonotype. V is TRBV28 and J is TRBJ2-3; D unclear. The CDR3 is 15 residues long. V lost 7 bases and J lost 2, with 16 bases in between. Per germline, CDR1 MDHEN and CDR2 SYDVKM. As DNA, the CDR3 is TGTGCCAGCAATTTTTTAGGTCAAAACACAGATACGCAGTATTTT. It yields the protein CASNFLGQNTDTQYF.

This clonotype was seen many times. CDR3 residues: CASILLRGGYYGYTF. CDR3 nucleotide sequence: TGTGCCAGCATCCTTCTCCGAGGGGGATACTATGGCTACACCTTC. The chain is built from TRBV12-3 or TRBV12-4 and TRBJ1-2; a weak D match, TRBD1 (6 bases). This CDR3 region has 15 residues. V lost 7 bases to trimming and J lost 3 bases, with 18 bases between them.

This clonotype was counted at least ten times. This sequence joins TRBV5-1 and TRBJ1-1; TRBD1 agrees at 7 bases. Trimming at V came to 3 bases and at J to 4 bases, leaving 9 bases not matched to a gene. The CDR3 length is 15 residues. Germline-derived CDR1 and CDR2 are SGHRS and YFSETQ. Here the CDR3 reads CASSSQTGRGTEAFF. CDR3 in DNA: TGCGCCAGCAGCTCCCAGACAGGGCGAGGCACTGAAGCTTTCTTT.

The CDR3 DNA reads TGTGCCAGTAGTATAGCTTCCGGACCTCTCCTCGAGCAGTACTTC. Its translation is CASSIASGPLLEQYF. V is TRBV19 and J is TRBJ2-7; no clear D gene. Trimming stripped 1 base from V and 6 bases from J, with 16 bases between. Germline values: CDR1 LNHDA, CDR2 SQIVND (reference sequence). The CDR3 has 15 amino acids.

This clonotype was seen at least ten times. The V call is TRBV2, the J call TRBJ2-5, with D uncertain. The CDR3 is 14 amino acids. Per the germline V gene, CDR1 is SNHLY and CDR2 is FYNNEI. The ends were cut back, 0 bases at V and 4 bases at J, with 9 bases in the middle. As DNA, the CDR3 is TGTGCCAGCAGTGAAGCAGGGCCCTTAGAGACCCAGTACTTC. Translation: CASSEAGPLETQYF.

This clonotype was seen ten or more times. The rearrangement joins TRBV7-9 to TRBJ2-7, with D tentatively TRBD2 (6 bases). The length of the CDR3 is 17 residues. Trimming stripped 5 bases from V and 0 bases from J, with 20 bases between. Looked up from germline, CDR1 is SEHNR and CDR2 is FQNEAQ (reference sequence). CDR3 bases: TGTGCCAGCAGCCTAGACCGGGACTTGTGGAGCTCCTACGAGCAGTACTTC. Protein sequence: CASSLDRDLWSSYEQYF.

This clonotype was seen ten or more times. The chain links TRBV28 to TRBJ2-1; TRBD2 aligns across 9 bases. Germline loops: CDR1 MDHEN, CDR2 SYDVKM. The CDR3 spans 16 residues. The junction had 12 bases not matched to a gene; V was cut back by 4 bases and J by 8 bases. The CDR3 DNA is TGTGCCAGCAGTTCCCCCGGGACTAGCACGTTCGATGAGCAGTTCTTC. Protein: CASSSPGTSTFDEQFF.

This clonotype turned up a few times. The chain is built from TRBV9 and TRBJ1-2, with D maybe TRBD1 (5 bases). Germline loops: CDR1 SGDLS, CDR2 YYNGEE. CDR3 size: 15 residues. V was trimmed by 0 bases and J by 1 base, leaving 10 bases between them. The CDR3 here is CASSVGQKINYGYTF. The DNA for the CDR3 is TGTGCCAGCAGCGTAGGACAGAAAATTAACTATGGCTACACCTTC.

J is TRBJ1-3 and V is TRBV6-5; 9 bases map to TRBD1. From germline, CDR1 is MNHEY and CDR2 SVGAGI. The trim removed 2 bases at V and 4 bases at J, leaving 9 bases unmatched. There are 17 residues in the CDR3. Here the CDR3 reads CASSYGGTGKAGNTIYF. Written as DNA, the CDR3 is TGTGCCAGCAGTTACGGCGGGACAGGGAAAGCAGGAAACACCATATATTTT.

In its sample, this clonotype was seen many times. CDR3 in amino acids: CASSLARTSGYEQYF. The CDR3 nucleotides are TGTGCCAGCAGCTTAGCGCGGACTAGCGGTTACGAGCAGTACTTC. The chain employs TRBV7-8 and TRBJ2-7; 10 bases are a match to TRBD2. Losses at the gene ends were 0 bases for V and 4 bases for J; bases not matched to a gene: 3. In germline, CDR1 is SGHVS, CDR2 FQNEAQ. The CDR3 is 15 residues long.

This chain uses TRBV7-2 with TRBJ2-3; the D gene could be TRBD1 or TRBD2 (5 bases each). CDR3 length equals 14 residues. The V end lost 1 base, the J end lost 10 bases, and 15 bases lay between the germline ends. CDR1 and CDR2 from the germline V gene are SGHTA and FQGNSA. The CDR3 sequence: CASSLGGRVGAQYF. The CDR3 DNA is TGTGCCAGCAGCTTAGGGGGCCGCGTGGGGGCGCAGTATTTT.

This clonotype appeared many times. The chain's CDR3 is CASSWGRARGDYEQYF. In DNA form, the CDR3 reads TGTGCCAGCAGCTGGGGACGGGCCCGAGGGGACTACGAGCAGTACTTC. The rearrangement links TRBV7-2 to TRBJ2-7; D possibly uses TRBD1 or TRBD2 (5 bases each). V was cut by 4 bases and J by 3 bases, with 19 bases left in between. From germline, CDR1 is SGHTA and CDR2 FQGNSA. This CDR3 is 16 amino acids long.

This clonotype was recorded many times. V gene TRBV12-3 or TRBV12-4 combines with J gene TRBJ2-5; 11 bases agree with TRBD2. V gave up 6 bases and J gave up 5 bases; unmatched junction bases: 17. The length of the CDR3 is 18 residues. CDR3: CASSSTPGTSGSGETQYF. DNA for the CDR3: TGTGCCAGCAGCTCTACCCCGGGGACTAGCGGTAGTGGGGAGACCCAGTACTTC.